These T cell receptor beta chains were read from a single sample in a study of blood T cell repertoires in COVID-19. Assay: immunoSEQ multiplex PCR; the TCRdb copy retains only in-frame clones and omits some. This table has over 150,000 clones, roughly four fifths appearing once. The specimen was peripheral blood. The receptor set was obtained from a man aged 70 or older with active or convalescent COVID-19. The CDR3 runs from the conserved cysteine through the conserved F or W. The D gene is left open where the match is weak. Part of the rows lack a size; the others show once, few, many or a class for expanded clones.

clone size: -
J gene: TRBJ1-5
D gene: TRBD1
V gene: TRBV6-2/TRBV6-3
CDR3 DNA: TGTGCCAGCAGCACGACAGGGATTAGCAATCAGCCCCAGCATTTT
CDR3 protein: CASSTTGISNQPQHF

clone size: once
J gene: TRBJ2-5
D gene: TRBD2
V gene: TRBV4-3
CDR3 DNA: TGCGCCAGCAGCCATCCTCAGGGACTAGCGGGAGAGACCCAGTACTTC
CDR3 protein: CASSHPQGLAGETQYF

clone size: -
J gene: TRBJ2-5
D gene: -
V gene: TRBV24-1
CDR3 DNA: TGTGCCACCAGTGATTCACAGGTCCAAGAGACCCAGTACTTC
CDR3 protein: CATSDSQVQETQYF

clone size: -
J gene: TRBJ2-2
D gene: TRBD1
V gene: TRBV28
CDR3 DNA: TGTGCCAGCAGTTTATATCGGACAGGGAACACCGGGGAGCTGTTTTTT
CDR3 protein: CASSLYRTGNTGELFF

clone size: few
J gene: TRBJ2-2
D gene: TRBD2
V gene: TRBV4-3
CDR3 DNA: TGCGCCAGCAGCCCTCTAGCGGGGGGCTATGGGGAGCTGTTTTTT
CDR3 protein: CASSPLAGGYGELFF

clone size: -
J gene: TRBJ2-7
D gene: -
V gene: TRBV19
CDR3 DNA: TGTGCCAGTAGTATAGGTGCGGGGTACTACGAGCAGTACTTC
CDR3 protein: CASSIGAGYYEQYF

clone size: -
J gene: TRBJ1-1
D gene: TRBD1
V gene: TRBV7-2
CDR3 DNA: TGTGCCAGCAGCACGGGACAGGGGAGGACCACTGAAGCTTTCTTT
CDR3 protein: CASSTGQGRTTEAFF

clone size: -
J gene: TRBJ1-1
D gene: -
V gene: TRBV27
CDR3 DNA: TGTGCCAGCACCCCGATTGGGGAGGGGAGCACTGAAGCTTTCTTT
CDR3 protein: CASTPIGEGSTEAFF

clone size: once
J gene: TRBJ2-4
D gene: -
V gene: TRBV30
CDR3 DNA: TGTGCCTGGAGTGTTTGGGCAAACATTCAGTACTTC
CDR3 protein: CAWSVWANIQYF

clone size: few
J gene: TRBJ2-3
D gene: TRBD2
V gene: TRBV11-2
CDR3 DNA: TGTGCCAGCAGCTTAGGGAGCGGGAGGGGTGCTAGCACAGATACGCAGTATTTT
CDR3 protein: CASSLGSGRGASTDTQYF

clone size: -
J gene: TRBJ2-3
D gene: -
V gene: TRBV5-1
CDR3 DNA: TGCGCCAGCAGCTTGTCTGTTGAAGGCAGACTGACAGATACGCAGTATTTT
CDR3 protein: CASSLSVEGRLTDTQYF

clone size: -
J gene: TRBJ1-1
D gene: -
V gene: TRBV11-2
CDR3 DNA: TGTGCCAGCAGCCTACTATACGGGGGTCCGAACACTGAAGCTTTCTTT
CDR3 protein: CASSLLYGGPNTEAFF

clone size: -
J gene: TRBJ1-1
D gene: -
V gene: TRBV27
CDR3 DNA: TGTGCCAGCAGTTCCAGGGTTAAAGCTTTCTTT
CDR3 protein: CASSSRVKAFF

clone size: -
J gene: TRBJ2-5
D gene: TRBD1
V gene: TRBV10-3
CDR3 DNA: TGTGCCATCAGTATAACAGGGGGCGAAGAGACCCAGTACTTC
CDR3 protein: CAISITGGEETQYF

clone size: once
J gene: TRBJ1-2
D gene: TRBD1
V gene: TRBV5-8
CDR3 DNA: TGTGCCAGCAGCCGGACCGCCGGGACAGGGGGCGCGGAAGGCGGCTACACCTTC
CDR3 protein: CASSRTAGTGGAEGGYTF

clone size: -
J gene: TRBJ1-5
D gene: -
V gene: TRBV11-2
CDR3 DNA: TGTGCCAGCAGCCCGTACCCCGGGACTTCAATTCAGCCCCAGCATTTT
CDR3 protein: CASSPYPGTSIQPQHF

clone size: once
J gene: TRBJ2-7
D gene: TRBD2
V gene: TRBV5-1
CDR3 DNA: TGCGCCAGCAGTGGAAGCGGGACTCCCCTTGACGAGCAGTACTTC
CDR3 protein: CASSGSGTPLDEQYF

clone size: -
J gene: TRBJ1-2
D gene: -
V gene: TRBV6-6
CDR3 DNA: TGTGCCAGCTCTTTGGGGGGAAATGGCTACACCTTC
CDR3 protein: CASSLGGNGYTF

clone size: -
J gene: TRBJ1-4
D gene: -
V gene: TRBV19
CDR3 DNA: TGTGCCAGTAGTTTTAACGGGGCTAATGAAAAACTGTTTTTT
CDR3 protein: CASSFNGANEKLFF

clone size: few
J gene: TRBJ2-7
D gene: TRBD1
V gene: TRBV5-4
CDR3 DNA: TGTGCCAGCAGCCCGAGGGACAGTTACTCCTACGAGCAGTACTTC
CDR3 protein: CASSPRDSYSYEQYF

clone size: -
J gene: TRBJ1-2
D gene: -
V gene: TRBV29-1
CDR3 DNA: TGCAGCGTCGTTGCCCGACTGACGCTCTATGGCTACACCTTC
CDR3 protein: CSVVARLTLYGYTF

clone size: -
J gene: TRBJ1-3
D gene: -
V gene: TRBV7-9
CDR3 DNA: TGTGCCAGCAGCTTAGAGCCGGGAAACACCATATATTTT
CDR3 protein: CASSLEPGNTIYF

clone size: -
J gene: TRBJ1-4
D gene: -
V gene: TRBV29-1
CDR3 DNA: TGCAGCGTTGGGCGGGCGGGGGAAAAACTGTTTTTT
CDR3 protein: CSVGRAGEKLFF

clone size: -
J gene: TRBJ1-1
D gene: -
V gene: TRBV7-2
CDR3 DNA: TGTGCCAGCAGCTTGGTGTATAGCACTGAAGCTTTCTTT
CDR3 protein: CASSLVYSTEAFF

clone size: -
J gene: TRBJ2-6
D gene: -
V gene: TRBV2
CDR3 DNA: TGTGCCAGCAGCGAGACAGTTTCTGGGGCCAACGTCCTGACTTTC
CDR3 protein: CASSETVSGANVLTF

clone size: -
J gene: TRBJ1-4
D gene: -
V gene: TRBV18
CDR3 DNA: TGTGCCAGCTCACCTAAGGGGTGGACTAATGAAAAACTGTTTTTT
CDR3 protein: CASSPKGWTNEKLFF

clone size: -
J gene: TRBJ2-7
D gene: TRBD1
V gene: TRBV6-5
CDR3 DNA: TGTGCCAGCAGCGAGACAGGGGCCCTTTACGAGCAGTACTTC
CDR3 protein: CASSETGALYEQYF

clone size: -
J gene: TRBJ1-4
D gene: TRBD1
V gene: TRBV12-5
CDR3 DNA: TGTGCTAGTGGTTGGCCGGGACAGGGGACTGAAAAACTGTTTTTT
CDR3 protein: CASGWPGQGTEKLFF

clone size: -
J gene: TRBJ2-5
D gene: TRBD2
V gene: TRBV4-3
CDR3 DNA: TGCGCCAGCAGCTCATATCCCCCCCAGCGGGGGGCCGGACAAGAGACCCAGTACTTC
CDR3 protein: CASSSYPPQRGAGQETQYF